This T cell receptor (beta chain) comes out of a study of control samples from healthy donors and cancer patients. TCRdb's copy holds only in-frame clones and misses some; the assay was immunoSEQ multiplex PCR. The sample holds tens of thousands of clones; 95% are singletons and the top ten take about 2.4%. V was clipped by 1 base and J by 8 bases; unmatched bases: 7. Germline V gene sequence: CDR1 LNHNV, CDR2 YYDKDF (reference sequence). This CDR3 contains 15 residues. The rearrangement joins TRBV15 to TRBJ2-4; TRBD1 agrees at 8 bases. This sequence was found in a man aged 30 to 45 in good health. The sequencing sample was made of blood. The CDR3 protein is CATSRVRQGIDIQYF. CDR3 DNA: TGTGCCACCAGCAGAGTGAGACAGGGGATCGACATTCAGTACTTC.